The clone carrying this T cell receptor beta chain was recorded many times. Its cognate antigen is unknown. This record comes from a study of read filtering for tumor transcriptome and immune sequencing. Molecular barcoded adaptors covering alpha/delta and beta/gamma chains were used on 400 ng RNA. TCRdb itself ran the reads through MiXCR, one entry per CDR3 protein. The sample has roughly 25,000 distinct CDR3 sequences, 20% to 25% seen once. Findings and caveats of the study: Dropping single-read clonotypes raised IR-seq and RNA-seq shared-clonotype correlation.

The CDR3 is 14 residues long. The V end was cut by 0 bases, the J end by 6 bases, with 10 bases between. Germline V CDR1 and CDR2: SGHRS, YFSETQ. The chain carries TRBV5-1 and TRBJ2-1; D is undetermined. Sequenced input: a population of CD138-negative cells sorted from bone marrow. The receptor was derived from a donor over 35 with multiple myeloma. DNA of the CDR3: TGCGCCAGCAGCTTGGAGAGTCCCCCCAATGAGCAGTTCTTC. Its translation is CASSLESPPNEQFF.